The 10 T cell receptor beta chains below were found in one sample sequenced in a study of blood T cell repertoires in COVID-19 (dated by TCRdb to about 2020). Library method: the immunoSEQ multiplex PCR assay. TCRdb re-hosts the immuneACCESS table, in-frame sequences only. Its copies lack some clones; in the studies checked, an unresolved V gene accounts for under half of them, and the cause for the rest is not known. This sample holds approximately 170,000 clones; 70% to 90% were observed only once. Around 2% of the sample is in the top ten clones. The source material was peripheral blood. Receptors originate from a man aged 45-60 years who had recovered from COVID-19.

The gene calls are TRBV20-1 and TRBJ1-6; D is ambiguous. The CDR3 runs 16 residues. Germline CDR1 DFQATT, CDR2 SNEGSKA (reference sequence). Trimming stripped 3 bases from V and 1 base from J, with 13 bases between. This chain's CDR3 is CSASPPGESYNSPLHF. The CDR3 coding sequence is TGCAGTGCTAGTCCCCCCGGGGAGTCCTATAATTCACCCCTCCACTTT.

This rearrangement joins TRBV27 to TRBJ2-7, with no clear D. V lost 11 bases, J lost 6 bases, and 17 bases lay in between. The CDR3 runs 12 residues. The germline V gene has CDR1 MNHEY and CDR2 SMNVEV (reference sequence). CDR3 region: CALYPRPSEQYF. CDR3 in DNA: TGTGCCCTCTACCCACGTCCGAGCGAGCAGTACTTC.

The chain uses TRBV29-1 and TRBJ2-2, with D uncertain. CDR3 length: 12 amino acids. V lost 7 bases and J lost 1, with 7 bases in between. Germline CDR1 reads SQVTM; CDR2 reads ANQGSEA. CDR3 sequence: CSARQNTGELFF. The CDR3 nucleotides read TGCAGCGCCCGACAGAACACCGGGGAGCTGTTTTTT.

The V and J genes are TRBV4-2 and TRBJ1-2; D is undetermined. The V end was cut by 0 bases, the J end by 1 base, with 6 bases between. Germline assignment: CDR1 LGHNA and CDR2 YNFKEQ. The CDR3 contains 14 residues. The CDR3 reads CASSQENSNYGYTF. CDR3 nucleotides: TGTGCCAGCAGCCAAGAGAACAGTAACTATGGCTACACCTTC.

This chain uses TRBV24-1 with TRBJ2-5, with 8 bases identical to TRBD1. V lost 3 bases, J lost 5 bases, and 1 base stayed unmatched. The CDR3 contains 13 residues. CDR1 and CDR2 from the germline V gene are KGHDR and SFDVKD. CDR3 sequence reads: CATSDTGGETQYF. The CDR3 DNA is TGTGCCACCAGTGATACAGGGGGGGAGACCCAGTACTTC.

This chain links TRBV28 with TRBJ2-7; D perhaps matches TRBD1 (6 bases). Germline lookup yields CDR1 MDHEN and CDR2 SYDVKM. The ends were cut back, 6 bases at V and 0 bases at J, with 12 bases in the middle. There are 14 residues in the CDR3. CDR3 DNA sequence: TGTGCCAGCAGGGTACAGGGCATCTCCTACGAGCAGTACTTC. Protein product: CASRVQGISYEQYF.

The chain carries TRBV5-4 and TRBJ2-5; TRBD1 might be the D (5 bases). V lost 3 bases and J 4 bases, leaving 13 bases between the germline ends. This CDR3 is 14 amino acids long. CDR1 and CDR2 (germline): SGHNT, YYREEE (reference sequence). CDR3 sequence reads: CASSSPLQGETQYF. CDR3 in DNA: TGTGCCAGCAGCTCCCCGCTGCAGGGAGAGACCCAGTACTTC.

This clone has more than one count but fewer than ten. V is TRBV9 and J is TRBJ2-7; a possible D gene is TRBD2 (5 bases). The ends were cut back, 0 bases at V and 1 base at J, with 11 bases in the middle. CDR1 and CDR2 from the germline V gene are SGDLS and YYNGEE. The CDR3 is 15 residues long. DNA for the CDR3: TGTGCCAGCAGCGTAGACGGGGAAGGATCCTACGAGCAGTACTTC. Its translation: CASSVDGEGSYEQYF.

V is TRBV5-6 and J is TRBJ2-2, with 10 bases that match TRBD2. The CDR3 has 18 amino acids. Unmatched junction bases numbered 15, after V lost 4 bases and J lost 6 bases. The germline V gene encodes CDR1 SGHDT and CDR2 YYEEEE. Here the CDR3 reads CASSRTGASGRRAGELFF. The CDR3 coding sequence is TGTGCCAGCAGCCGAACAGGGGCTAGCGGGAGAAGGGCCGGGGAGCTGTTTTTT.

This clone occurred a few times. The V call is TRBV3-1 (or the pseudogene TRBV3-2), the J call TRBJ2-1, with TRBD2 as a possible D gene (6 bases). V dropped 4 bases and J dropped 4 bases, with 14 bases sitting between them. The CDR3 extends over 15 amino acids. The germline V gene has CDR1 LGHDT and CDR2 YNNKEL (reference sequence). CDR3 bases: TGTGCCAGCAGCCCCGAATTCGGGGGATACAATGAGCAGTTCTTC. Translating gives CASSPEFGGYNEQFF.